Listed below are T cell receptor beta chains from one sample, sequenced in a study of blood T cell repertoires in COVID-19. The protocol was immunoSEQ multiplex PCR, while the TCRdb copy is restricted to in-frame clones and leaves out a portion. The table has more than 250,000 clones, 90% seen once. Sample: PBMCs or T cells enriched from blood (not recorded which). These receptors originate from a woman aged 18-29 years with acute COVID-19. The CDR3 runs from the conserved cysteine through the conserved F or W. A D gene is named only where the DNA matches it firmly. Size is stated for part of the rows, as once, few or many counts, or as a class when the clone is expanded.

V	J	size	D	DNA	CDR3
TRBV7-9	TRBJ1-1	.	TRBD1	TGTGCCAGCAGCTTAGGTTCAGGGGGGAACACTGAAGCTTTCTTT	CASSLGSGGNTEAFF
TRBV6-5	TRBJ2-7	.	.	TGTGCCAGCAGTTACTCTCTGGGGGGCTACGAGCAGTACTTC	CASSYSLGGYEQYF
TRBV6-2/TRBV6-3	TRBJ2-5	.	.	TGTGCCAGCAGTCCAGGTCAAGAGACCCAGTACTTC	CASSPGQETQYF
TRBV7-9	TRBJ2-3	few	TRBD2	TGTGCCAGCACCCCATCGACCCTAGCGGGAGAAACAGATACGCAGTATTTT	CASTPSTLAGETDTQYF
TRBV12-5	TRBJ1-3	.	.	TGTGCTAGTGGTTTGGCACCGGACAGTGCCTCTGGAAACACCATATATTTT	CASGLAPDSASGNTIYF
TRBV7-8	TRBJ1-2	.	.	TGTGCCAGCAGCGCCTCGGGGAACTATGGCTACACCTTC	CASSASGNYGYTF
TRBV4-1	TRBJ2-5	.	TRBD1	TGCGCCAGCAGCCAGGCCATAACCGGGACAGACCCGCGGGAGACCCAGTACTTC	CASSQAITGTDPRETQYF
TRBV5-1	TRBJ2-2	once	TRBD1	TGCGCCAGCACTAATGGGGATATGACAGGGCCACCCTTCACCGGGGAGCTGTTTTTT	CASTNGDMTGPPFTGELFF
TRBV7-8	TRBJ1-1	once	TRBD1	TGTGCCAGCAGCCGACGGACAGGAATTATGAACACTGAAGCTTTCTTT	CASSRRTGIMNTEAFF
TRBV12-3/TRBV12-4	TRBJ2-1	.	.	TGTGCCAGCAGTTTCAGTACGATTGAGCAGTTCTTC	CASSFSTIEQFF
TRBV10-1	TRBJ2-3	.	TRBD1	TGCGCCAGCAGAATAGCAGGGGGCATTGGGACAGATATGCAGTATTTT	CASRIAGGIGTDMQYF
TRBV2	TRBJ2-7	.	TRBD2	TGTGCCAGCAGTGAAGGACTAGCGGGTGAGCAGTACTTC	CASSEGLAGEQYF
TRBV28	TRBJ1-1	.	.	TGTGCCAGCAGTCCACCCCAGAAGAACACTGAAGCTTTCTTT	CASSPPQKNTEAFF
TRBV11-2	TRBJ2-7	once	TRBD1	TGTGCCAGCAGCTACCTAACAGGGGGCTACGAGCAGTACTTC	CASSYLTGGYEQYF
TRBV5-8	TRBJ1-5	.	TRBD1	TGTGCCAGCAGCTGGGCTGACAGGGAGTACCAGCCCCAGCATTTT	CASSWADREYQPQHF